A selection of T cell receptor beta chains follows, all from one sample in a study of blood T cell repertoires in COVID-19. The table came from immunoSEQ multiplex PCR; TCRdb's copy has only in-frame clones and leaves some out. The repertoire consists of about 290,000 clones, with 89% occurring once and the leading ten covering 1.5% to 2%. The specimen was PBMCs or T cells enriched from blood (not recorded which). The receptors here all came from a woman between 35 and 50 years old who had recovered from COVID-19. CDR3s include the opening cysteine and the closing phenylalanine or tryptophan. The order of the fields is clone size, V gene, D gene, J gene, CDR3 DNA, CDR3 protein. The D gene is left open where the match is weak. The size entry is marked missing in some rows and otherwise reads once, few, many or a size class.

abundance: .
v_gene: TRBV30
d_gene: .
j_gene: TRBJ2-7
CDR3nt: TGTGCCTGGAGTGTACAAGTAGCGATCCAATATTACGAGCAGTACTTC
CDR3aa: CAWSVQVAIQYYEQYF

abundance: .
v_gene: TRBV5-5
d_gene: TRBD1
j_gene: TRBJ1-2
CDR3nt: TGTGCCAGCAGTCCCGGGACAGAGGACTATGGCTACACCTTC
CDR3aa: CASSPGTEDYGYTF

abundance: .
v_gene: TRBV12-5
d_gene: TRBD1
j_gene: TRBJ1-1
CDR3nt: TGTGCTAGTGGTTTCGTCAGGGGGCACACTGAAGCTTTCTTT
CDR3aa: CASGFVRGHTEAFF

abundance: .
v_gene: TRBV3-1/TRBV3-2
d_gene: TRBD1
j_gene: TRBJ1-6
CDR3nt: TGTGCCAGCAGCCAAGATGGGACAGGCCGCTATTCACCCCTCCACTTT
CDR3aa: CASSQDGTGRYSPLHF

abundance: .
v_gene: TRBV23-1
d_gene: TRBD1
j_gene: TRBJ2-7
CDR3nt: TGCGCCAGCAGTCCTACTCACCGGACAGGGGGCCACTACGAGCAGTACTTC
CDR3aa: CASSPTHRTGGHYEQYF

abundance: .
v_gene: TRBV7-2
d_gene: .
j_gene: TRBJ1-4
CDR3nt: TGTGCCAGCAGCTTATCCGAGGGGAGGGCGAATGAAAAACTGTTTTTT
CDR3aa: CASSLSEGRANEKLFF

abundance: .
v_gene: TRBV6-5
d_gene: TRBD1
j_gene: TRBJ1-5
CDR3nt: TGTGCCAGCAGTCTCCAGGGGGCCCAGGAGACCCAGCATTTT
CDR3aa: CASSLQGAQETQHF

abundance: .
v_gene: TRBV3-1/TRBV3-2
d_gene: .
j_gene: TRBJ2-1
CDR3nt: TGTGCCAGCAGCCAAGTTCGTTCCGGCTCCTACAATGAGCAGTTCTTC
CDR3aa: CASSQVRSGSYNEQFF

abundance: .
v_gene: TRBV9
d_gene: TRBD1
j_gene: TRBJ2-2
CDR3nt: TGTGCCAGCAGCGTAGCTGCCACCACCGGGACAGGTCTGTCCGGGGAGCTGTTTTTT
CDR3aa: CASSVAATTGTGLSGELFF

abundance: .
v_gene: TRBV7-6
d_gene: TRBD1
j_gene: TRBJ1-6
CDR3nt: TGTGCCAGCAGTCCCCTTTCAGGGGGACTTTCACCCCTCCACTTT
CDR3aa: CASSPLSGGLSPLHF

abundance: .
v_gene: TRBV30
d_gene: TRBD1
j_gene: TRBJ1-2
CDR3nt: TGTGCCTACTCGAATGTGGGACAGGGGGCGCCGGACTATGGCTACACCTTC
CDR3aa: CAYSNVGQGAPDYGYTF

abundance: .
v_gene: TRBV5-5
d_gene: .
j_gene: TRBJ1-1
CDR3nt: TGTGCCAGCAGCTCGCCCTCGACACTTGAAGCTTTCTTT
CDR3aa: CASSSPSTLEAFF

abundance: .
v_gene: TRBV7-8
d_gene: .
j_gene: TRBJ2-2
CDR3nt: TGTGCCAGCAGCCCCTGGACAGTCTCCTCCGGGGAGCTGTTTTTT
CDR3aa: CASSPWTVSSGELFF

abundance: .
v_gene: TRBV19
d_gene: .
j_gene: TRBJ1-1
CDR3nt: TGTGCCAGTATGTTTGGGCTCATGAACACTGAAGCTTTCTTT
CDR3aa: CASMFGLMNTEAFF

abundance: .
v_gene: TRBV5-4
d_gene: TRBD1
j_gene: TRBJ2-1
CDR3nt: TGTGCCAGCAGCCCACAGGGGTTCAATGAGCAGTTCTTC
CDR3aa: CASSPQGFNEQFF

abundance: .
v_gene: TRBV18
d_gene: .
j_gene: TRBJ1-2
CDR3nt: TGTGCCAGCTCACCAAGGTGGAACAGGGATCATGGCTACACCTTC
CDR3aa: CASSPRWNRDHGYTF

abundance: .
v_gene: TRBV6-2/TRBV6-3
d_gene: .
j_gene: TRBJ2-3
CDR3nt: TGTGCCAGCAGTTACGGTATCCAGGGCTCGCCGCGTGGGGATACGCAGTATTTT
CDR3aa: CASSYGIQGSPRGDTQYF

abundance: .
v_gene: TRBV9
d_gene: .
j_gene: TRBJ2-3
CDR3nt: TGTGCCAGCAGCGCACGGACAGATACGCAGTATTTT
CDR3aa: CASSARTDTQYF

abundance: .
v_gene: TRBV6-6
d_gene: .
j_gene: TRBJ1-6
CDR3nt: TGTGCCAGCAGTTACGGCAGCTCCTATAATTCACCCCTCCACTTT
CDR3aa: CASSYGSSYNSPLHF

abundance: .
v_gene: TRBV5-1
d_gene: .
j_gene: TRBJ1-1
CDR3nt: TGCGCCAGCAGCTTGCTCCAGGTGGGCACTGAAGCTTTCTTT
CDR3aa: CASSLLQVGTEAFF

abundance: .
v_gene: TRBV30
d_gene: TRBD1
j_gene: TRBJ2-5
CDR3nt: TGTGCCTGGAGTGGGAAAGACAGGGGCAACCAAGAGACCCAGTACTTC
CDR3aa: CAWSGKDRGNQETQYF

abundance: .
v_gene: TRBV27
d_gene: .
j_gene: TRBJ2-7
CDR3nt: TGTGCCAGCAGCACACCCAGGATCGGTGCTTTCGAGCAGTACTTC
CDR3aa: CASSTPRIGAFEQYF

abundance: few
v_gene: TRBV7-9
d_gene: TRBD2
j_gene: TRBJ2-7
CDR3nt: TGTGCCAGCAGCTCTAGCGGGGACCTCGAGCAGTACTTC
CDR3aa: CASSSSGDLEQYF

abundance: .
v_gene: TRBV19
d_gene: .
j_gene: TRBJ2-2
CDR3nt: TGTGCCAGTAGTATAGATCTCCGGGTGAACACCGGGGAGCTGTTTTTT
CDR3aa: CASSIDLRVNTGELFF

abundance: .
v_gene: TRBV25-1
d_gene: TRBD1
j_gene: TRBJ1-5
CDR3nt: TGTGCCAGCAGTGCAACAGGGGGCGATGGTCAGCCCCAGCATTTT
CDR3aa: CASSATGGDGQPQHF

abundance: .
v_gene: TRBV7-9
d_gene: .
j_gene: TRBJ2-7
CDR3nt: TGTGCCAGCAGTCCAAGCCAGCGTTCCGCGCAGTACTTC
CDR3aa: CASSPSQRSAQYF

abundance: .
v_gene: TRBV21-1
d_gene: .
j_gene: TRBJ2-3
CDR3nt: TGTGCCAGCAGCAAAGAGCGGACTAGCGGGGGGGCTTTTTCAGATACGCAGTATTTT
CDR3aa: CASSKERTSGGAFSDTQYF

abundance: .
v_gene: TRBV6-6
d_gene: .
j_gene: TRBJ1-6
CDR3nt: TGTGCCAGCAGTTATGGGGGGGGTAATAATTCACCCCTCCACTTT
CDR3aa: CASSYGGGNNSPLHF

abundance: .
v_gene: TRBV12-3/TRBV12-4
d_gene: TRBD1
j_gene: TRBJ1-1
CDR3nt: TGTGCCAGCACCCCTTCAGGGGGCCGTGAAGCTTTCTTT
CDR3aa: CASTPSGGREAFF

abundance: .
v_gene: TRBV4-3
d_gene: .
j_gene: TRBJ1-5
CDR3nt: TGCGCCAGCAGCCAAGACAGGTTCAATCAGCCCCAGCATTTT
CDR3aa: CASSQDRFNQPQHF

abundance: .
v_gene: TRBV2
d_gene: TRBD2
j_gene: TRBJ2-2
CDR3nt: TGTGCCAGCACCGGGACTACGGGAGCTAGCACCGGGGAGCTGTTTTTT
CDR3aa: CASTGTTGASTGELFF

abundance: .
v_gene: TRBV5-4
d_gene: TRBD1
j_gene: TRBJ1-1
CDR3nt: TGTGCCAGCAGCCCCCCTGTGGGACAGATTACGAACACTGAAGCTTTCTTT
CDR3aa: CASSPPVGQITNTEAFF

abundance: once
v_gene: TRBV25-1
d_gene: .
j_gene: TRBJ1-2
CDR3nt: TGTGCCAGCTCCTTGGGCGGAGGCTATGGCTACACCTTC
CDR3aa: CASSLGGGYGYTF

abundance: .
v_gene: TRBV2
d_gene: TRBD1
j_gene: TRBJ2-4
CDR3nt: TGTGCCAGCAGTCCGGACAGGGACAGCATTCAGTACTTC
CDR3aa: CASSPDRDSIQYF

abundance: once
v_gene: TRBV12-3/TRBV12-4
d_gene: .
j_gene: TRBJ1-1
CDR3nt: TGTGCCAGCAGTTTAGGGTCGGTCACTGAAGCTTTCTTT
CDR3aa: CASSLGSVTEAFF

abundance: .
v_gene: TRBV28
d_gene: TRBD2
j_gene: TRBJ2-7
CDR3nt: TGTGCCAGCAGTCAAGATACTAGAGGGACGGGAGGGAGGAGCTCCTACGAGCAGTACTTC
CDR3aa: CASSQDTRGTGGRSSYEQYF

abundance: .
v_gene: TRBV3-1/TRBV3-2
d_gene: TRBD1
j_gene: TRBJ1-3
CDR3nt: TGTGCCAGCAGCCCGGGGACAGCTGGAAACACCATATATTTT
CDR3aa: CASSPGTAGNTIYF

abundance: .
v_gene: TRBV4-1
d_gene: TRBD1
j_gene: TRBJ1-2
CDR3nt: TGCGCCAGCAGCCAAGAAGGCATGACAGGGGCAAACTATGGCTACACCTTC
CDR3aa: CASSQEGMTGANYGYTF

abundance: .
v_gene: TRBV6-2/TRBV6-3
d_gene: TRBD2
j_gene: TRBJ2-7
CDR3nt: TGTGCCAGCAGTTTTGGCGGACTAGCGGGAGTTGAGCAGTACTTC
CDR3aa: CASSFGGLAGVEQYF

abundance: .
v_gene: TRBV18
d_gene: TRBD2
j_gene: TRBJ2-2
CDR3nt: TGTGCCAGCTCACTGTTAGCGGGAAGGAACACCGGGGAGCTGTTTTTT
CDR3aa: CASSLLAGRNTGELFF

abundance: .
v_gene: TRBV4-3
d_gene: .
j_gene: TRBJ1-2
CDR3nt: TGCGCCAGCAGCCAAGAGACAGGTGCGGCATATTATGGCTACACCTTC
CDR3aa: CASSQETGAAYYGYTF

abundance: .
v_gene: TRBV27
d_gene: .
j_gene: TRBJ1-1
CDR3nt: TGTGCCAGCAGTTTATCGGTCGGGGTTAACACTGAAGCTTTCTTT
CDR3aa: CASSLSVGVNTEAFF

abundance: .
v_gene: TRBV5-4
d_gene: .
j_gene: TRBJ2-6
CDR3nt: TGTGCCAGCAGCTCCGGGAACTCTGGGGCCAACGTCCTGACTTTC
CDR3aa: CASSSGNSGANVLTF

abundance: .
v_gene: TRBV5-1
d_gene: .
j_gene: TRBJ2-7
CDR3nt: TGCGCCAGCAGCTTGTATTTCCAGGATCTCTACGAGCAGTACTTC
CDR3aa: CASSLYFQDLYEQYF

abundance: .
v_gene: TRBV19
d_gene: .
j_gene: TRBJ1-1
CDR3nt: TGTGCCAGTAGCCCGACAGGGAACACTGAAGCTTTCTTT
CDR3aa: CASSPTGNTEAFF

abundance: few
v_gene: TRBV30
d_gene: .
j_gene: TRBJ1-3
CDR3nt: TGTGCCTGGAAGCGGTACTCTGGAAACACCATATATTTT
CDR3aa: CAWKRYSGNTIYF

abundance: .
v_gene: TRBV5-8
d_gene: .
j_gene: TRBJ2-3
CDR3nt: TGTGCCAGCAGCACCCCGGGACAACTCACAGATACGCAGTATTTT
CDR3aa: CASSTPGQLTDTQYF

abundance: once
v_gene: TRBV11-2
d_gene: .
j_gene: TRBJ1-2
CDR3nt: TGTGCCAGCAGCCCTGGCAGTTCCAACTATGGCTACACCTTC
CDR3aa: CASSPGSSNYGYTF

abundance: .
v_gene: TRBV3-1/TRBV3-2
d_gene: .
j_gene: TRBJ2-3
CDR3nt: TGTGCCAGCAGCCAAGCAATAAAGCGGGTACGAGGCACAGATACGCAGTATTTT
CDR3aa: CASSQAIKRVRGTDTQYF

abundance: .
v_gene: TRBV27
d_gene: .
j_gene: TRBJ1-2
CDR3nt: TGTGCCAGCAGTTTATTATCCGGTTATGGCTACACCTTC
CDR3aa: CASSLLSGYGYTF

abundance: .
v_gene: TRBV19
d_gene: TRBD2
j_gene: TRBJ2-5
CDR3nt: TGTGCCAGTAGACTACGGGGGGGGGCACAAGAGACCCAGTACTTC
CDR3aa: CASRLRGGAQETQYF

abundance: .
v_gene: TRBV18
d_gene: TRBD1
j_gene: TRBJ1-1
CDR3nt: TGTGCCAGCTCCCCGGCTGAGACAGGGCTGCCCCTAGCTGAAGCTTTCTTT
CDR3aa: CASSPAETGLPLAEAFF

abundance: .
v_gene: TRBV30
d_gene: .
j_gene: TRBJ1-2
CDR3nt: TGTGCCTGGACGGACATTCCTATGGGTGGCTACACCTTC
CDR3aa: CAWTDIPMGGYTF

abundance: .
v_gene: TRBV7-8
d_gene: .
j_gene: TRBJ2-3
CDR3nt: TGTGCCAGCAGCTTGAGTCGTGTCTCAAGAACAGATACGCAGTATTTT
CDR3aa: CASSLSRVSRTDTQYF

abundance: .
v_gene: TRBV6-1
d_gene: .
j_gene: TRBJ1-5
CDR3nt: TGTGCCAGCAGTGAATTAGGAGGGAATAAGGGCAATCAGCCCCAGCATTTT
CDR3aa: CASSELGGNKGNQPQHF

abundance: .
v_gene: TRBV7-3
d_gene: .
j_gene: TRBJ1-1
CDR3nt: TGTGCCAGCAGCTTAATGGGGCAGAACACTGAAGCTTTCTTT
CDR3aa: CASSLMGQNTEAFF

abundance: .
v_gene: TRBV7-3
d_gene: .
j_gene: TRBJ2-1
CDR3nt: TGTGCCAGCAGCTTAAGGCCGGGCTCCTACAATGAGCAGTTCTTC
CDR3aa: CASSLRPGSYNEQFF